This TCR beta chain was captured in a study of shared clonotypes between healthy human individuals. Study information: Three plates each covered CD4 naive and memory; CD8 naive two, CD8 memory one.

Profiling relied on immunoSEQ multiplex PCR, and the TCRdb table lists in-frame clones only, not all of them. The sample lists about 2 million clones; over 85% were seen once. Trimming cost V 5 bases and J 2 bases, with 24 bases left between them. CDR3 size: 18 residues. Germline CDR1 and CDR2: MDHEN and SYDVKM. The sample comprised naive CD4+ T cells sorted from blood. The subset is: CD45RA+ positively selected. The receptor was derived from a man between 18 and 29 years old in good health. The chain couples TRBV28 to TRBJ1-1; D unclear. The DNA of the CDR3 is TGTGCCAGCAGTGAACACCGTTTGTTTGAGGGAGACAACACTGAAGCTTTCTTT. Amino acids: CASSEHRLFEGDNTEAFF.